Listed below are T cell receptor beta chains from one sample, sequenced in a study of T-cell reconstitution after alpha-beta-depleted transplantation in children. Using its own MiXCR run on the PCR reads, TCRdb lists one record per CDR3 protein. The top ten hold 3.5% to 5% of the sample, which has more than 550,000 distinct CDR3 sequences, under 12% seen once. The specimen comprised PBMCs from the stem cell graft donor, sampled from the stem cell graft. These receptors were collected from a human donor who donated a stem cell graft to a child with acute myeloid leukemia. Each CDR3 is given with its conserved first and last residue. A D gene is named only where the DNA matches it firmly. Only part of the rows carry a size: once, few, many, or a class if the clone is expanded.

>TRBJ2-1|.|.|TRBV30
CAWRVKSEQFF
TGTGCCTGGAGGGTCAAGAGCGAGCAGTTCTTC
>TRBJ2-7|.|many|TRBV7-9
CASSLESGSAEQYF
TGTGCCAGCAGCTTAGAATCTGGTTCGGCCGAGCAGTACTTC
>TRBJ2-2|.|few|TRBV21-1
CASSAHATGELFF
TGTGCCAGCAGCGCGCACGCCACCGGGGAGCTGTTTTTT
>TRBJ1-5|TRBD1|.|TRBV4-3
CASSEDRGNQPQHF
TGCGCCAGCAGCGAGGACAGGGGGAATCAGCCCCAGCATTTT
>TRBJ2-1|TRBD1|many|TRBV4-2
CASSQDQGDNEQFF
TGTGCCAGCAGCCAAGATCAGGGGGACAATGAGCAGTTCTTC
>TRBJ2-1|TRBD2|few|TRBV7-9
CASKKLAGAYNEQFF
TGTGCCAGCAAAAAGCTAGCGGGTGCCTACAATGAGCAGTTCTTC
>TRBJ2-1|TRBD2|.|TRBV6-1
CAISLAGTFYNGQFF
TGTGCCATCTCACTAGCGGGAACCTTCTACAATGGGCAGTTCTTC
>TRBJ2-1|.|many|TRBV20-1
CSSYQAGANNEQFF
TGCAGTTCCTACCAGGCGGGGGCAAACAATGAGCAGTTCTTC
>TRBJ2-7|TRBD2|.|TRBV29-1
CSASGTRGSEQYF
TGCAGCGCCTCCGGGACTAGGGGGAGCGAGCAGTACTTC
>TRBJ2-3|.|few|TRBV20-1
CSALSGTAFGTDTQYF
TGCAGTGCCCTTTCCGGAACAGCTTTCGGCACAGATACGCAGTATTTT
>TRBJ2-3|TRBD2|.|TRBV5-1
CASSHGTSGRRTDTQYF
TGCGCCAGCAGCCACGGGACTAGCGGCCGTCGCACAGATACGCAGTATTTT
>TRBJ2-3|TRBD2|.|TRBV7-2
CASSASGTIQYF
TGTGCCAGCAGCGCGTCCGGGACTATCCAGTATTTT
>TRBJ1-3|.|.|TRBV19
CASMGPSSSGNTIYF
TGTGCCAGTATGGGTCCATCGAGCTCTGGAAACACCATATATTTT
>TRBJ2-7|.|many|TRBV20-1
CSARTGNSYEQYF
TGCAGTGCTAGGACAGGCAATTCCTACGAGCAGTACTTC
>TRBJ2-7|TRBD2|.|TRBV20-1
CSARTSVGEQYF
TGCAGTGCTCGGACTAGCGTGGGCGAGCAGTACTTC
>TRBJ2-1|TRBD2|.|TRBV2
CASSEVGLAGGYNEQFF
TGTGCCAGCAGTGAAGTGGGATTGGCGGGAGGGTACAATGAGCAGTTCTTC
>TRBJ2-7|.|.|TRBV7-9
CASSLMRLEEQYF
TGTGCCAGCAGCTTAATGCGCTTGGAGGAGCAGTACTTC
>TRBJ1-2|TRBD1|.|TRBV24-1
CATSDPTGVNGYTF
TGTGCCACCAGTGATCCTACAGGGGTGAATGGCTACACCTTC
>TRBJ2-3|.|.|TRBV19
CASSKRLTDTQYF
TGTGCCAGTAGTAAACGTCTCACGGATACGCAGTATTTT
>TRBJ2-3|.|few|TRBV30
CAWSVWGSSTDTQYF
TGTGCCTGGAGTGTTTGGGGGAGTAGCACAGATACGCAGTATTTT
>TRBJ1-2|TRBD1|few|TRBV30
CAWSASGTGPLTYGYTF
TGTGCCTGGAGTGCGTCCGGGACAGGGCCGCTTACGTATGGCTACACCTTC
>TRBJ2-1|.|few|TRBV12-3/TRBV12-4
CASSLGSRSYNEQFF
TGTGCCAGCAGTTTAGGGAGCAGGTCCTACAATGAGCAGTTCTTC
>TRBJ2-1|TRBD2|.|TRBV7-9
CASSYGLAGSF
TGTGCCAGCAGCTATGGACTAGCGGGGTCTTTC
>TRBJ2-1|TRBD2|.|TRBV5-1
CASKFGTSGNEQFF
TGCGCCAGCAAATTCGGGACTAGCGGAAATGAGCAGTTCTTC
>TRBJ1-5|TRBD1|once|TRBV30
CAWRGGDSAHQPQHF
TGTGCCTGGAGGGGTGGGGACAGCGCGCATCAGCCCCAGCATTTT
>TRBJ2-1|TRBD1|.|TRBV29-1
CSVPPGTGHYNEQFF
TGCAGCGTGCCCCCCGGGACAGGGCACTACAATGAGCAGTTCTTC
>TRBJ2-5|TRBD2|few|TRBV29-1
CSVVLYVTSLGTQYF
TGCAGCGTTGTCCTTTATGTGACTAGCTTGGGGACCCAGTACTTC
>TRBJ2-7|.|few|TRBV6-2/TRBV6-3
CASRSTQGHEQYF
TGTGCCAGCAGATCAACACAGGGACACGAGCAGTACTTC
>TRBJ1-1|.|few|TRBV7-8
CASSLPVTGEDTEAFF
TGTGCCAGCAGCTTACCCGTGACGGGGGAGGACACTGAAGCTTTCTTT
>TRBJ2-2|.|few|TRBV24-1
CATRARENTGELFF
TGTGCCACCAGGGCCCGGGAGAACACCGGGGAGCTGTTTTTT
>TRBJ2-1|TRBD2|many|TRBV20-1
CSARVSSGFDEQFF
TGCAGTGCTAGAGTTTCTAGCGGGTTCGATGAGCAGTTCTTC
>TRBJ1-6|.|few|TRBV19
CASSRITGLYNSPLHF
TGTGCCAGTAGTAGGATTACAGGGCTCTATAATTCACCCCTCCACTTT
>TRBJ2-1|.|many|TRBV6-5
CASSYQGGGYNEQFF
TGTGCCAGCAGTTATCAGGGTGGGGGGTACAATGAGCAGTTCTTC
>TRBJ2-7|TRBD1|.|TRBV5-4
CASSLAGGAKEQYF
TGTGCCAGCAGCTTAGCAGGGGGCGCGAAGGAGCAGTACTTC
>TRBJ2-5|.|few|TRBV20-1
CSASDFQETQYF
TGCAGTGCTAGCGACTTCCAAGAGACCCAGTACTTC